The 17 T cell receptor beta chains reported below all come from one sample, sequenced in a study of blood T cell repertoires in COVID-19. Assay: immunoSEQ multiplex PCR; the TCRdb copy retains only in-frame clones and omits some. The sample holds roughly 4,800 clones, 88% seen once. The specimen sequenced was peripheral blood. The source is a man between 65 and 80 years old with COVID-19, enrolled during active disease.

By its share, this clone is medium-sized. The rearrangement joins TRBV3-1 (or the pseudogene TRBV3-2) to TRBJ2-7; possible D gene TRBD2, 6 bases. This CDR3 contains 14 residues. Germline lookup yields CDR1 LGHDT and CDR2 YNNKEL (reference sequence). Trimming cost V 0 bases and J 9 bases, with 15 bases left between them. The CDR3 here is CASSQDLGGLGQYF. The CDR3 nucleotides read TGTGCCAGCAGCCAAGATCTGGGGGGTTTAGGGCAGTACTTC.

The chain is built from TRBV7-9 and TRBJ2-1; perhaps TRBD2 as D (8 bases). Looked up from germline, CDR1 is SEHNR and CDR2 is FQNEAQ (reference sequence). V gave up 4 bases and J gave up 3 bases, with 16 bases separating them. CDR3 length: 16 residues. CDR3 nucleotide sequence: TGTGCCAGCAGCTCCCAGGGGGGACTAGTCTACAATGAGCAGTTCTTC. Amino acids: CASSSQGGLVYNEQFF. Drawing the rest from reference TRBV7-9 and TRBJ2-1, the complete variable domain is DTGVSQNPRHKITKRGQNVTFRCDPISEHNRLYWYRQTLGQGPEFLTYFQNEAQLEKSRLLSDRFSAERPKGSFSTLEIQRTEQGDSAMYLCASSSQGGLVYNEQFFGPGTRLTVL.

This clone was found once. This sequence joins TRBV5-4 and TRBJ2-1; 8 bases fit TRBD2. CDR1 is SGHNT, CDR2 YYREEE, per germline (reference sequence). CDR3 size: 13 residues. With V trimmed by 4 bases and J by 8 bases, 5 bases remained unmatched. CDR3 DNA: TGTGCCAGCAGCACGAAACTAGCGGATGAGCAGTTCTTC. It yields the protein CASSTKLADEQFF. Supplemented by reference TRBV5-4 and TRBJ2-1, the full variable domain reads ETGVTQSPTHLIKTRGQQVTLRCSSQSGHNTVSWYQQALGQGPQFIFQYYREEENGRGNFPPRFSGLQFPNYSSELNVNALELDDSALYLCASSTKLADEQFFGPGTRLTVL.

This sequence joins TRBV18 and TRBJ1-4, with 9 bases identical to TRBD1. The trim removed 4 bases at V and 8 bases at J, leaving 8 bases unmatched. Germline V gene data show CDR1 as KGHSH and CDR2 as LQKENI. This CDR3 has 15 amino acids. The CDR3 sequence is CASSLTGQGREKLFF. CDR3 DNA sequence: TGTGCCAGCTCACTAACGGGACAGGGTCGCGAAAAACTGTTTTTT.

The gene calls are TRBV30 and TRBJ1-4; D is uncertain. CDR1 and CDR2 (germline): GTSNPN, SVGIG (reference sequence). V lost 5 bases to trimming and J lost 0 bases, with 16 bases between them. CDR3 length: 16 amino acids. The CDR3 reads CAWSREADSTNEKLFF. In nucleotides, the CDR3 is TGTGCCTGGTCCCGCGAGGCGGATTCAACTAATGAAAAACTGTTTTTT.

The V gene is TRBV18, the J gene TRBJ1-1; the match to TRBD1 covers 10 bases. V was clipped by 10 bases and J by 0 bases; unmatched bases: 14. This CDR3 has 17 residues. Germline V CDR1 and CDR2: KGHSH, LQKENI. For the CDR3, the DNA is TGTGCCACCACAAGTCCCGGGACAGGGGTCCTGAACACTGAAGCTTTCTTT. It yields the protein CATTSPGTGVLNTEAFF.

This rearrangement joins TRBV7-9 to TRBJ2-1; no definite D call. The CDR3 spans 14 residues. Trimming took off 2 bases at V and 13 bases at J, with 18 bases between the two ends. Germline lookup yields CDR1 SEHNR and CDR2 FQNEAQ (reference sequence). The CDR3 sequence: CASSLSGLEKIQFF. The CDR3 DNA follows: TGTGCCAGCAGCTTATCCGGGTTGGAGAAGATACAGTTCTTC.

This clone was counted once. The V and J genes are TRBV6-5 and TRBJ1-2; 10 positions agree with TRBD1. CDR1 is MNHEY and CDR2 is SVGAGI in the germline V gene. V shed 6 bases and J 7 bases; nucleotides not matched to a gene: 8. The CDR3 has 14 residues. CDR3 nucleotides: TGTGCCAGCAGGCCCGGCCGGGACAGGGGTGGCTACACCTTC. Its translation: CASRPGRDRGGYTF.

This chain joins TRBV19 and TRBJ1-5; D may be TRBD1 (6 bases). The CDR3 spans 12 residues. Trimming shortened V by 10 bases and J by 6 bases, and 13 bases separated the two germline ends. Germline V gene data show CDR1 as LNHDA and CDR2 as SQIVND (reference sequence). In nucleotides, the CDR3 is TGTGCCACCTGGGGGGGGGCTCAGCCCCAGCATTTT. It is translated as CATWGGAQPQHF.

The chain links TRBV6-5 to TRBJ1-5; TRBD1 agrees at 8 bases. The V gene's germline CDR1 is MNHEY and CDR2 SVGAGI. Germline trimming cut 6 bases from V and 7 bases from J; bases unmatched to any gene: 11. CDR3 size: 15 residues. The CDR3 DNA follows: TGTGCCAGCAGCGCGGGGACAGGAAAGGGGCAGCCCCAGCATTTT. Translation: CASSAGTGKGQPQHF.

The chain joins TRBV7-2 to TRBJ2-1; 7 bases fit TRBD2. Germline V gives CDR1 SGHTA, CDR2 FQGNSA. This CDR3 is 16 amino acids long. V lost 3 bases to trimming and J lost 7 bases; unmatched junction nucleotides: 12. The CDR3 nucleotides are TGTGCCAGCAGCTTGGCGGGAGCGATCTTAAGGAATGAGCAGTTCTTC. Protein: CASSLAGAILRNEQFF. The entire variable domain, with the rest obtained from reference TRBV7-2 and TRBJ2-1, is as follows: GAGVSQSPSNKVTEKGKDVELRCDPISGHTALYWYRQSLGQGLEFLIYFQGNSAPDKSGLPSDRFSAERTGGSVSTLTIQRTQQEDSAVYLCASSLAGAILRNEQFFGPGTRLTVL.

This rearrangement joins TRBV18 to TRBJ2-7; TRBD2 is a possible D gene (5 bases). Trimming cost V 3 bases and J 4 bases, with 16 bases left between them. The length of the CDR3 is 15 residues. CDR1 is KGHSH and CDR2 is LQKENI in the germline V gene. The chain's CDR3 is CASSPAGVVKYEQYF. The DNA for the CDR3 is TGTGCCAGCTCACCCGCGGGCGTGGTCAAGTACGAGCAGTACTTC.

V usage is TRBV10-3 and J usage is TRBJ1-3; TRBD1 matches at 10 bases. V gave up 2 bases and J gave up 0 bases; unmatched junction bases: 7. The CDR3 runs to 18 residues. The germline gives CDR1 ENHRY, CDR2 SYGVKD. In nucleotides, the CDR3 is TGTGCCATCAGTGAGGGGACAGGGGATCAAACCTCTGGAAACACCATATATTTT. Translating gives CAISEGTGDQTSGNTIYF.

V is TRBV5-1 and J is TRBJ2-7; D uncertain. Germline values: CDR1 SGHRS, CDR2 YFSETQ. The CDR3 loop spans 14 amino acids. Trimming pared 2 bases from V and 2 bases from J, leaving 11 bases between. The CDR3 DNA follows: TGCGCCAGCAGCTTATCCGCTGGAGCCTACGAGCAGTACTTC. The encoded protein is CASSLSAGAYEQYF. Drawing the rest from reference TRBV5-1 and TRBJ2-7, the complete variable domain is KAGVTQTPRYLIKTRGQQVTLSCSPISGHRSVSWYQQTPGQGLQFLFEYFSETQRNKGNFPGRFSGRQFSNSRSEMNVSTLELGDSALYLCASSLSAGAYEQYFGPGTRLTVT.

The V and J genes are TRBV3-1 (or the pseudogene TRBV3-2) and TRBJ2-7; D possibly corresponds to TRBD2 (6 bases). CDR1 and CDR2 (germline): LGHDT, YNNKEL (reference sequence). V was cut by 6 bases and J by 5 bases, with 14 bases left in between. This CDR3 has 13 residues. In DNA form, the CDR3 reads TGTGCCAGCAGGGGGAGGTCGGGACACGAGCAGTACTTC. Translated, it gives CASRGRSGHEQYF.

The V and J genes are TRBV12-3 or TRBV12-4 and TRBJ2-3; perhaps TRBD2 as D (6 bases). CDR3 size: 12 residues. The V end was cut by 3 bases, the J end by 8 bases, with 9 bases between. The CDR3 coding sequence is TGTGCCAGCAGTTTGCGGGAAGGTACGCAGTATTTT. Amino acids: CASSLREGTQYF.

This chain links TRBV19 with TRBJ1-2; 8 bases map to TRBD1. Germline V CDR1 and CDR2: LNHDA, SQIVND (reference sequence). V shed 8 bases, J shed 6 bases, and the junction held 5 bases outside the gene matches. The CDR3 runs to 12 residues. DNA of the CDR3: TGTGCCAGTCGGACAGGGTTCGATGGCTACACCTTC. It yields the protein CASRTGFDGYTF.